This is a list of T cell receptor beta chains from one sample in a study of shared clonotypes between healthy human individuals. Here immunoSEQ multiplex PCR was the method, and the copy in TCRdb shows in-frame clones only, minus some. This table has about 110,000 clones, about 63% appearing once. Sample: memory CD8+ T cells sorted from blood. The receptors here all came from a woman in her twenties or thirties in good health. CDR3s include the opening cysteine and the closing phenylalanine or tryptophan. Each record gives: J gene, V gene, clone size, D gene, CDR3 DNA, CDR3 protein. The D gene is left open where the match is weak. Clone size, where shown, is once, few, many, or a class for clones that have expanded.

TRBJ1-4	TRBV5-4	-	-	TGTGCCAGCAGCCAACAGGGACCTAATGAAAAACTGTTTTTT	CASSQQGPNEKLFF
TRBJ2-7	TRBV28	-	-	TGTGCCAGCAGTTTTTTACTAGCTGGGAACGAGCAGTACTTC	CASSFLLAGNEQYF
TRBJ2-1	TRBV7-8	-	-	TGTGCCAGCAGCTTCATGGCAGGGCTCAATGAGCAGTTCTTC	CASSFMAGLNEQFF
TRBJ2-7	TRBV7-9	-	TRBD2	TGTGCCAGCAGCTTCGGGGGGTTCTACGAGCAGTACTTC	CASSFGGFYEQYF
TRBJ2-7	TRBV19	-	TRBD2	TGTGCCAGTAGTATCTCTGGCGGGAGCTCCTACGAGCAGTACTTC	CASSISGGSSYEQYF
TRBJ2-7	TRBV5-1	-	TRBD2	TGCGCCAGCAGCTTGACCTTGGCTAGCGGGAGCTACGAGCAGTACTTC	CASSLTLASGSYEQYF
TRBJ1-2	TRBV29-1	-	-	TGCAGCGTTGAGATTTTTGTGGGTGTCCATGGCTACACCTTC	CSVEIFVGVHGYTF
TRBJ2-1	TRBV5-8	-	TRBD2	TGTGCCAGCAGCTTGGGGCTAGGGCGGGAGGAGTTCTTC	CASSLGLGREEFF
TRBJ2-2	TRBV5-4	-	-	TGTGCCAGCAGCCCATGGACAAGGGCTTTCACCGGGGAGCTGTTTTTT	CASSPWTRAFTGELFF
TRBJ2-7	TRBV11-2	-	TRBD2	TGTGCCAGCAGCCTGACTAGCGGAGGCTACGAGCAGTACTTC	CASSLTSGGYEQYF
TRBJ1-5	TRBV7-6	-	-	TGTGCCAGCAGCTTAGCGACGGAAAATCAGCCCCAGCATTTT	CASSLATENQPQHF
TRBJ2-5	TRBV27	-	TRBD2	TGTGCCAGCTCGGGGGGAAGGAGTCAAGAGACCCAGTACTTC	CASSGGRSQETQYF
TRBJ1-4	TRBV4-1	once	TRBD1	TGCGCCAGCAGCCGGACAGGCGAAAAACTGTTTTTT	CASSRTGEKLFF
TRBJ2-6	TRBV6-1	-	-	TGTGCCAGCAGTGATGAAGCGGCCTCTGGGGCCAACGTCCTGACTTTC	CASSDEAASGANVLTF
TRBJ2-1	TRBV9	-	-	TGTGCCAGCAGCGTCCGTACCGGGCCCCGCAATGAGCAGTTCTTC	CASSVRTGPRNEQFF
TRBJ2-7	TRBV10-3	few	-	TGTGCCATCAGGGACAGTTTGACCTACGAGCAGTACTTC	CAIRDSLTYEQYF
TRBJ2-3	TRBV10-3	-	TRBD2	TGTGCCATCAGTGGTAGCGGGAGTGAAGCAGATACGCAGTATTTT	CAISGSGSEADTQYF
TRBJ2-5	TRBV6-1	many	-	TGTGCCAGCAGTGAAGCGGGAGGAGGACAAGAGACCCAGTACTTC	CASSEAGGGQETQYF
TRBJ1-5	TRBV27	-	-	TGTGCCAGCAGTTTTTATGAGAATCAGCCCCAGCATTTT	CASSFYENQPQHF
TRBJ1-4	TRBV11-2	-	-	TGTGCCAGCAGCTTAGAGGGGAGTTGGCAAAATGAAAAACTGTTTTTT	CASSLEGSWQNEKLFF